The 18 T cell receptor beta chains listed next were all sequenced from one sample in a study of graft-versus-host responses after intestinal transplantation. Data came from immunoSEQ multiplex PCR; TCRdb stores just in-frame clones and leaves some out. The sample shows roughly 69,000 clones, over 85% of them seen only once. The source material was bone marrow, sampled around 730 days after intestinal transplantation. The source of these receptors is a human patient who received an intestinal transplant, so some T cells may come from the graft donor.

The rearrangement joins TRBV30 to TRBJ1-2; a weak D match, TRBD1 (5 bases). There are 14 residues in the CDR3. The germline gives CDR1 GTSNPN, CDR2 SVGIG (reference sequence). Trimming removed 4 bases from V and 3 bases from J, with 15 bases in between. The CDR3 DNA reads as TGTGCCTGGAAGTTGGGGGGGTCCTACTATGGCTACACCTTC. Its translation: CAWKLGGSYYGYTF.

The chain couples TRBV5-1 to TRBJ2-7; TRBD1 is a possible D gene (6 bases). The CDR3 has 13 residues. Germline V CDR1 and CDR2: SGHRS, YFSETQ. V lost 4 bases and J lost 2, with 10 bases in between. In DNA form, the CDR3 reads TGCGCCAGCAGCCTAGGGACACCCTACGAGCAGTACTTC. Its protein product is CASSLGTPYEQYF.

J is TRBJ2-1 and V is TRBV6-5; D gene unclear. Germline V CDR1 and CDR2: MNHEY, SVGAGI. This CDR3 is 12 amino acids long. Trimming took off 2 bases at V and 8 bases at J, with 7 bases between the two ends. The CDR3 bases are TGTGCCAGCAGTTACGAGAAGGATGAGCAGTTCTTC. It codes for CASSYEKDEQFF.

This chain links TRBV4-1 with TRBJ2-5; 7 bases match TRBD1. Germline V gene lookup returns CDR1 MGHRA and CDR2 YSYEKL. This CDR3 is 18 amino acids long. J gave up 4 bases and V 1 base, and 15 bases lay outside the gene matches. Here the CDR3 reads CASSQAVSGTAERETQYF. The CDR3 DNA is TGCGCCAGCAGCCAAGCGGTCTCCGGGACAGCCGAGAGAGAGACCCAGTACTTC.

V is TRBV14 and J is TRBJ1-1; no definite D call. V lost 1 base and J 6 bases, leaving 12 bases between the germline ends. CDR1 SGHDN and CDR2 FVKESK come from the germline V gene. The CDR3 contains 14 residues. The CDR3 here is CASSQALDGSEAFF. In DNA, the CDR3 is TGTGCCAGCAGCCAAGCATTAGACGGGTCTGAAGCTTTCTTT.

The chain joins TRBV14 to TRBJ1-1, with D unclear. This CDR3 has 15 residues. V gave up 0 bases and J gave up 3 bases, with 11 bases separating them. Germline assignment: CDR1 SGHDN and CDR2 FVKESK. The CDR3 DNA follows: TGTGCCAGCAGCCAAGAATCTTTTTGGGACACTGAAGCTTTCTTT. It translates to CASSQESFWDTEAFF. Full variable domain (rest looked up from reference TRBV14 and TRBJ1-1): EAGVTQFPSHSVIEKGQTVTLRCDPISGHDNLYWYRRVMGKEIKFLLHFVKESKQDESGMPNNRFLAERTGGTYSTLKVQPAELEDSGVYFCASSQESFWDTEAFFGQGTRLTVV.

This clone is judged medium-sized. The chain employs TRBV29-1 and TRBJ2-3; D may be TRBD2 (7 bases). With 5 bases removed from V and 3 bases from J, the gap between germline ends came to 18 bases. Per germline, CDR1 SQVTM and CDR2 ANQGSEA. The CDR3 is made up of 15 amino acids. CDR3 sequence reads: CSVRGEGSSTDTQYF. The CDR3 DNA sequence: TGCAGCGTTAGGGGGGAGGGCAGTTCGACAGATACGCAGTATTTT.

The CDR3 protein is CASSFLKGLYEQYF. In nucleotides, the CDR3 is TGTGCCAGCAGTTTTTTAAAGGGCCTCTACGAGCAGTACTTC. The rearrangement joins TRBV28 to TRBJ2-7; D ambiguous. The CDR3 contains 14 residues. Between the trimmed V and J ends, which lost 3 bases and 3 bases, there was a span of 12 bases. Germline V gene data show CDR1 as MDHEN and CDR2 as SYDVKM.

This clone is a singleton in its sample. V gene TRBV4-2 combines with J gene TRBJ2-1; 10 bases line up with TRBD2. Germline CDR1 and CDR2: LGHNA and YNFKEQ. The CDR3 has 22 residues. V gave up 0 bases and J gave up 0 bases; unmatched junction bases: 17. In nucleotides, the CDR3 is TGTGCCAGCAGCCAAGAGAGTTCGACTAGCGGGCCCCGCATTAGCTCCTACAATGAGCAGTTCTTC. Protein product: CASSQESSTSGPRISSYNEQFF.

The V gene is TRBV5-4, the J gene TRBJ1-4; D unclear. This CDR3 spans 14 amino acids. V was pared by 0 bases and J by 0 bases, with 3 bases between. Germline V CDR1 and CDR2: SGHNT, YYREEE (reference sequence). CDR3 coding DNA: TGTGCCAGCAGCTTGGAGCCAACTAATGAAAAACTGTTTTTT. Translation gives CASSLEPTNEKLFF.

The chain carries TRBV7-9 and TRBJ1-3; D possibly corresponds to TRBD1 (5 bases). Trimming left V 8 bases short and J 4 bases short, with 12 bases between. The CDR3 totals 13 residues. The germline gives CDR1 SEHNR, CDR2 FQNEAQ (reference sequence). The CDR3, as DNA: TGTGCCAGCCGCGTGTGGGGGGGAAACACCATATATTTT. Translating it yields CASRVWGGNTIYF.

The chain recombines TRBV29-1 with TRBJ1-1; D is unclear. Germline loops: CDR1 SQVTM, CDR2 ANQGSEA. With 4 bases removed from V and 8 bases from J, the gap between germline ends came to 20 bases. The CDR3 has 14 amino acids. Here the CDR3 reads CSVGGRTAQTEAFF. CDR3 sequence (DNA): TGCAGCGTTGGAGGACGGACCGCTCAGACCGAAGCTTTCTTT.

This clone was recorded once. V gene TRBV9 combines with J gene TRBJ2-2; D uncertain. Trimming removed 4 bases from V and 6 bases from J, with 7 bases in between. This CDR3 has 12 amino acids. Germline CDR1 SGDLS, CDR2 YYNGEE. The CDR3 sequence is CASSTSAGELFF. The CDR3 DNA sequence: TGTGCCAGCAGCACTTCGGCCGGGGAGCTGTTTTTT.

The CDR3: CASSLAAGGYEQYF. CDR3 nucleotide sequence: TGTGCCAGCAGCTTAGCAGCGGGTGGCTACGAGCAGTACTTC. The V call is TRBV11-2, the J call TRBJ2-7; possibly TRBD2 for D (6 bases). CDR3 length: 14 amino acids. The V and J ends lost 1 base and 3 bases respectively, with 10 bases between them. The germline V gene has CDR1 SGHAT and CDR2 FQNNGV.

J is TRBJ1-2 and V is TRBV6-1, with TRBD1 matching 7 bases. The V and J ends lost 2 bases and 6 bases, in that order; junction bases with no gene match: 6. The germline CDR1 and CDR2 sequences are MNHNS and SASEGT. The CDR3 totals 14 residues. CDR3 bases: TGTGCCAGCAGTGAACACAGGGGATTTAATGGCTACACCTTC. Protein sequence: CASSEHRGFNGYTF.

In its sample, this clone was seen a few times. V is TRBV19 and J is TRBJ1-1, with a possible D match to TRBD1 (6 bases). CDR3 length: 13 residues. Trimming took 3 bases from V and 5 from J, leaving 10 bases between them. Per the germline V gene, CDR1 is LNHDA and CDR2 is SQIVND (reference sequence). CDR3 nucleotide sequence: TGTGCCAGTAGTATCTCCAGGGGAACTGAAGCTTTCTTT. This encodes CASSISRGTEAFF.

The genes are TRBV18 and TRBJ1-5; 8 nucleotides line up with TRBD1. CDR3 length equals 14 residues. The germline gives CDR1 KGHSH, CDR2 LQKENI. Losses at the gene ends were 3 bases for V and 4 bases for J; bases not matched to a gene: 2. CDR3: CASSPQGANQPQHF. CDR3 DNA sequence: TGTGCCAGCTCACCTCAGGGGGCGAATCAGCCCCAGCATTTT.

The V gene is TRBV5-1, the J gene TRBJ2-7; the match to TRBD2 covers 9 bases. Germline V gene data show CDR1 as SGHRS and CDR2 as YFSETQ. The V segment lost 3 bases and the J segment 0 bases; nucleotides outside the gene matches: 16. The CDR3 covers 19 residues. The CDR3 spells CASSSPRTSDDDDSYEQYF. DNA for the CDR3: TGCGCCAGCAGCTCTCCAAGGACTAGCGACGATGATGACTCCTACGAGCAGTACTTC. The full variable domain, in which reference TRBV5-1 and TRBJ2-7 provide the parts outside the CDR3, is KAGVTQTPRYLIKTRGQQVTLSCSPISGHRSVSWYQQTPGQGLQFLFEYFSETQRNKGNFPGRFSGRQFSNSRSEMNVSTLELGDSALYLCASSSPRTSDDDDSYEQYFGPGTRLTVT.